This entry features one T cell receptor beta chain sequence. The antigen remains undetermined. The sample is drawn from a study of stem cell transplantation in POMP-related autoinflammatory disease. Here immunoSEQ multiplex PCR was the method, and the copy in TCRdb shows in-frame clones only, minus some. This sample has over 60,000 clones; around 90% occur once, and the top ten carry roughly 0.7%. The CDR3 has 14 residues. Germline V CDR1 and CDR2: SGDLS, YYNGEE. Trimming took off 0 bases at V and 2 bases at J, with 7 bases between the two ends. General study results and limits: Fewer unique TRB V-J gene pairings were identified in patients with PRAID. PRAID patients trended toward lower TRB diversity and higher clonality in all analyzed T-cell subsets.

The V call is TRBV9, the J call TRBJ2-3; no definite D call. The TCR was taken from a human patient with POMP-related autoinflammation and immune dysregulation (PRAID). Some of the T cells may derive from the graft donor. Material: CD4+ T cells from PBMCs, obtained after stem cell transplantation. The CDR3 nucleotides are TGTGCCAGCAGCGTAGGGTCTGCCACAGATACGCAGTATTTT. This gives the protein CASSVGSATDTQYF.